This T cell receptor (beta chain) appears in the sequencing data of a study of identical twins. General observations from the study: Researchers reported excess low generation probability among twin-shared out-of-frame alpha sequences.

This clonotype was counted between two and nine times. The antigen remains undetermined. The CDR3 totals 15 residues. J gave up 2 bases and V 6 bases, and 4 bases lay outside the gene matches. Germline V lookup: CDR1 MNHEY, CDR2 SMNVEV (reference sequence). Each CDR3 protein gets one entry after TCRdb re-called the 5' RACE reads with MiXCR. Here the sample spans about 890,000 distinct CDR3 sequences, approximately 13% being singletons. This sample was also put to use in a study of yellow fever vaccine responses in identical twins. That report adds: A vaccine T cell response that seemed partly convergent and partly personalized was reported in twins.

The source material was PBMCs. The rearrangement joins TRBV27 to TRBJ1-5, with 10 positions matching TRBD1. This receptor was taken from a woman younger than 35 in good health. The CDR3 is CASSDRGLGNQPQHF. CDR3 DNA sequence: TGTGCCAGCAGCGACAGGGGGCTTGGCAATCAGCCCCAGCATTTT.